This record covers a single T cell receptor beta chain. CDR1 is KGHSH and CDR2 is LQKENI in the germline V gene. Trimming removed 6 bases at V and 10 bases at J, with 19 bases between. This CDR3 region has 14 residues. A sample-barcoded 5' primer and a J-beta primer mix were used in a second PCR of about 6 to 12 cycles. Each CDR3 protein gets one entry after TCRdb re-called the 5' RACE reads with MiXCR. This table has a few hundred thousand distinct CDR3 sequences, 25% to 30% appearing once. The sample comes from a study of blood T cells in healthy people across ages. The receptor was isolated from a woman between 65 and 79 years old in good health. The rearrangement joins TRBV18 to TRBJ1-5; D is uncertain. Specimen: blood. In DNA form, the CDR3 reads TGTGCCAGCTCCCCCCCGGACGGGGATCGACCCCAGCATTTT. Translation: CASSPPDGDRPQHF.